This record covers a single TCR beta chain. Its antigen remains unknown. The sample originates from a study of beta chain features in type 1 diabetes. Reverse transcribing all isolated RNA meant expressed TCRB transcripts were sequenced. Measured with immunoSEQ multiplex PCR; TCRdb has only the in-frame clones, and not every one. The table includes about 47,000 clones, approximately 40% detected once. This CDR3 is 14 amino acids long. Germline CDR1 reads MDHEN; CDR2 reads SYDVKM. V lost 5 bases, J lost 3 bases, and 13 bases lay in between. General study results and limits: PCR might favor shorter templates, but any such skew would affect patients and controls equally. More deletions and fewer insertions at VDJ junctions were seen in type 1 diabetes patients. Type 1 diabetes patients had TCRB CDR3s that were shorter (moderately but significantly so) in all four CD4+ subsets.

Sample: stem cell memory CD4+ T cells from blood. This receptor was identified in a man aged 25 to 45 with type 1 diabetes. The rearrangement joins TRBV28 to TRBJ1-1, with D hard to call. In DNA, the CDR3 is TGTGCCAGCAGTCCCCCCCGGAGGGACACTGAAGCTTTCTTT. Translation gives CASSPPRRDTEAFF.